This T cell receptor (beta chain) was sequenced for a study of blood T cells in healthy people across ages. CDR1 and CDR2 from the germline V gene are SQVTM and ANQGSEA. Trimming pared 3 bases from V and 7 bases from J, leaving 7 bases between. This CDR3 spans 11 amino acids. This clonotype showed up just once. A second PCR of about 6 to 11 cycles used a sample-barcoded 5' primer and a J-beta primer mix. From the 5' RACE reads, TCRdb called clonotypes with MiXCR, one entry per CDR3 protein. The data hold 1,100,000 or so distinct CDR3 sequences, with roughly 45% observed a single time. The source of this sequence is a woman aged 55-69 years in good health. The sample comprised blood. J is TRBJ2-1 and V is TRBV29-1; no firm D call. The CDR3 is CSVDRRNEQFF. The CDR3 DNA is TGCAGCGTTGATAGACGAAATGAGCAGTTCTTC.